Detailed here is one TCR beta chain. Antigen specificity is unknown. Sequencing followed a ViraFEST assay step that expanded antigen-specific CD4+ T cells with viral peptide pools. With about 9 days of culture completed, CD4+ T cells were isolated. The person was diagnosed with PCR-confirmed SARS-CoV-2 infection between March and December 2020. The researchers cultured around 2 million PBMC per well with 9.5 to 10 IU/ml IL-2 and about 10 ug/ml peptides. IL-2 medium was substituted for half the medium on days 3 and 7. The data originate from a study of vaccination effects on CD4 cells after COVID-19. Study overall: A couple of convalescent patients gave samples 16 days and one week before vaccination.

Sequenced by immunoSEQ multiplex PCR; TCRdb stores in-frame clones only, minus some. In the table there are 17,000 or so clones, approximately 81% of which are singletons. Looked up from germline, CDR1 is SEHNR and CDR2 is FQNEAQ (reference sequence). V was pared by 5 bases and J by 0 bases, with 12 bases of the junction left unmatched. The CDR3 sequence is 18 residues long. The rearrangement links TRBV7-9 to TRBJ2-4; TRBD1 agrees at 8 bases. This receptor was obtained from a human donor who had a prior SARS-CoV-2 infection. The material sequenced was CD4+ T cells from PBMCs cultured with SARS-CoV-2 spike peptides, taken before COVID-19 vaccination. CDR3 DNA sequence: TGTGCCAGCAGCCCCGTTAGAGGACAGGGTTTAGCCAAAAACATTCAGTACTTC. It codes for CASSPVRGQGLAKNIQYF. Complete variable domain (other parts from reference TRBV7-9 and TRBJ2-4): DTGVSQNPRHKITKRGQNVTFRCDPISEHNRLYWYRQTLGQGPEFLTYFQNEAQLEKSRLLSDRFSAERPKGSFSTLEIQRTEQGDSAMYLCASSPVRGQGLAKNIQYFGAGTRLSVL.